These 27 T cell receptor beta chains were sequenced from one sample in a study of beta chain features in type 1 diabetes. cDNA synthesis used the whole RNA isolate, giving expressed TCRB sequences. Profiled with immunoSEQ multiplex PCR; TCRdb holds only in-frame clones, not every one. The sample includes 600,000 or so clones, 9.5% to 15% of them seen just once. The antigens these receptors bind are not known. General study findings and limits: The study found moderately but significantly shorter TCRB CDR3s in all four CD4+ subsets of Type 1 diabetes patients.

Sequencing was carried out using naive CD4+ T cells from blood. These receptors all come from a man between 25 and 39 years old with type 1 diabetes.

Only a few counts were recorded for this clone. The rearrangement joins TRBV7-9 to TRBJ2-7, with D unclear. CDR3 size: 14 residues. Trimming pared 5 bases from V and 0 bases from J, leaving 11 bases between. Germline V CDR1 and CDR2: SEHNR, FQNEAQ (reference sequence). CDR3 nucleotides: TGTGCCAGCAGCGCCGCCGGCAGCTCCTACGAGCAGTACTTC. Its translation is CASSAAGSSYEQYF. Full variable domain (missing parts from reference TRBV7-9 and TRBJ2-7): DTGVSQNPRHKITKRGQNVTFRCDPISEHNRLYWYRQTLGQGPEFLTYFQNEAQLEKSRLLSDRFSAERPKGSFSTLEIQRTEQGDSAMYLCASSAAGSSYEQYFGPGTRLTVT.

The chain carries TRBV7-6 and TRBJ2-1; the D gene could be TRBD1 or TRBD2 (5 bases each). From germline, CDR1 is SGHVS and CDR2 FNYEAQ. V was trimmed by 1 base and J by 5 bases, leaving 15 bases between them. This CDR3 comprises 16 residues. The CDR3, as DNA: TGTGCCAGCAGCTTAGGAACGGGGCTACTAAACAATGAGCAGTTCTTC. Translation: CASSLGTGLLNNEQFF. The full variable domain, in which reference TRBV7-6 and TRBJ2-1 provide the parts outside the CDR3, is GAGVSQSPRYKVTKRGQDVALRCDPISGHVSLYWYRQALGQGPEFLTYFNYEAQQDKSGLPNDRFSAERPEGSISTLTIQRTEQRDSAMYRCASSLGTGLLNNEQFFGPGTRLTVL.

Notes on this clone: This sample also contains other DNA sequences that code for the same CDR3. V is TRBV29-1 and J is TRBJ2-7, with D possibly being TRBD1 (5 bases). The CDR3 length is 12 residues. V lost 7 bases and J lost 5, with 15 bases in between. The germline V gene has CDR1 SQVTM and CDR2 ANQGSEA. CDR3 DNA sequence: TGCAGCGCCAAGACCCCGACAGACGAGCAGTACTTC. This encodes CSAKTPTDEQYF.

This clone has a handful of counts. The J gene is TRBJ2-1, the V gene TRBV10-3; TRBD1 aligns across 10 bases. This CDR3 is 15 amino acids long. CDR1 is ENHRY, CDR2 SYGVKD, per germline. The J segment lost 6 bases and the V segment lost 6 bases, leaving 8 bases of the junction unmatched. In nucleotides, the CDR3 is TGTGCCATCAGGGCCGGGACAGGGGAGAGCAATGAGCAGTTCTTC. Protein: CAIRAGTGESNEQFF.

The chain couples TRBV7-3 to TRBJ1-1, with 8 bases lining up with TRBD1. The J segment lost 5 bases and the V segment lost 5 bases, leaving 7 bases of the junction unmatched. Per the germline V gene, CDR1 is SGHTA and CDR2 is FQGTGA. The CDR3 extends over 14 amino acids. CDR3 in amino acids: CASSEIDRGTEAFF. The DNA for the CDR3 is TGTGCCAGCAGCGAGATCGACAGGGGAACTGAAGCTTTCTTT.

CDR3 sequence (DNA): TGTGCCAGCAGCTTTTCAGGCACAGATACGCAGTATTTT. Protein sequence: CASSFSGTDTQYF. The V gene is TRBV11-2, the J gene TRBJ2-3, with no clear D. The CDR3 has 13 residues. CDR1 and CDR2 from the germline V gene are SGHAT and FQNNGV. Trimming pared 3 bases from V and 1 base from J, leaving 5 bases between. Full variable domain (rest looked up from reference TRBV11-2 and TRBJ2-3): EAGVAQSPRYKIIEKRQSVAFWCNPISGHATLYWYQQILGQGPKLLIQFQNNGVVDDSQLPKDRFSAERLKGVDSTLKIQPAKLEDSAVYLCASSFSGTDTQYFGPGTRLTVL.

V gene TRBV5-4 combines with J gene TRBJ1-2; the match to TRBD1 covers 7 bases. V dropped 1 base and J dropped 6; count of bases not matched to a gene: 3. Germline V gives CDR1 SGHNT, CDR2 YYREEE (reference sequence). CDR3 length equals 13 residues. The CDR3 DNA follows: TGTGCCAGCAGCTTGCCGGGGACAGATGGCTACACCTTC. This encodes CASSLPGTDGYTF.

The CDR3 loop reads CASSLVKHIPLEETQYF. For the CDR3, the DNA is TGTGCCAGCAGCTTAGTAAAGCACATACCCCTCGAGGAGACCCAGTACTTC. The chain combines TRBV7-9 with TRBJ2-5; no clear D. This CDR3 region has 17 residues. The V gene's germline CDR1 is SEHNR and CDR2 FQNEAQ (reference sequence). Between the trimmed V and J ends, which lost 1 base and 5 bases, there was a span of 20 bases.

The rearrangement links TRBV27 to TRBJ1-5; D is unclear. V was cut by 0 bases and J by 7 bases, with 13 bases left in between. There are 15 residues in the CDR3. Germline CDR1 and CDR2: MNHEY and SMNVEV (reference sequence). The chain's CDR3 is CASSLSWGISQPQHF. The CDR3 DNA follows: TGTGCCAGCAGTTTATCGTGGGGTATTTCGCAGCCCCAGCATTTT.

The chain combines TRBV7-9 with TRBJ2-1; 10 bases align to TRBD1. Germline assignment: CDR1 SEHNR and CDR2 FQNEAQ (reference sequence). The CDR3 runs to 15 residues. V was pared by 4 bases and J by 2 bases, with 2 bases of the junction left unmatched. The CDR3 DNA follows: TGTGCCAGCAGCTGGGGACAGGGGCCCTACAATGAGCAGTTCTTC. Translation gives CASSWGQGPYNEQFF. Combining the CDR3 with reference TRBV7-9 and TRBJ2-1 gives the whole variable domain DTGVSQNPRHKITKRGQNVTFRCDPISEHNRLYWYRQTLGQGPEFLTYFQNEAQLEKSRLLSDRFSAERPKGSFSTLEIQRTEQGDSAMYLCASSWGQGPYNEQFFGPGTRLTVL.

J is TRBJ1-6 and V is TRBV6-1; maybe TRBD1 (5 bases). With 3 bases removed from V and 9 bases from J, the gap between germline ends came to 21 bases. There are 17 residues in the CDR3. Germline-derived CDR1 and CDR2 are MNHNS and SASEGT. The CDR3 is CASSEFPVREAGSPLHF. CDR3 nucleotides: TGTGCCAGCAGTGAGTTCCCAGTCAGGGAAGCGGGTTCACCCCTCCACTTT.

This rearrangement joins TRBV6-6 to TRBJ1-1; no firm D call. Germline V gives CDR1 MNHNY, CDR2 SVGAGI (reference sequence). Between the trimmed V and J ends, which lost 6 bases and 4 bases, there was a span of 12 bases. This CDR3 has 13 residues. The CDR3 nucleotides are TGTGCCAGCAGCCGAGACCACGGCACTGAAGCTTTCTTT. Translating it yields CASSRDHGTEAFF.

This clone was seen only a few times. This chain links TRBV19 with TRBJ2-5, with D perhaps matching TRBD1 (6 bases). Germline values: CDR1 LNHDA, CDR2 SQIVND (reference sequence). The ends were cut back, 5 bases at V and 5 bases at J, with 15 bases in the middle. This CDR3 region has 14 residues. The CDR3 protein is CASSVLGTKETQYF. The CDR3 DNA is TGTGCCAGTAGTGTCCTCGGGACAAAGGAGACCCAGTACTTC.

The CDR3 DNA reads as TGTGCCAGCAGTCGATGGACTAGGGAAGAGACCCAGTACTTC. The encoded protein is CASSRWTREETQYF. This chain joins TRBV6-6 and TRBJ2-5; TRBD2 matches at 7 bases. CDR3 length equals 14 residues. V lost 5 bases, J lost 3 bases, and 6 bases stayed unmatched. The V gene's germline CDR1 is MNHNY and CDR2 SVGAGI (reference sequence).

The chain recombines TRBV4-3 with TRBJ1-4; D possibly corresponds to TRBD1 (6 bases). V gave up 0 bases and J gave up 7 bases, with 12 bases separating them. The germline CDR1 and CDR2 sequences are LGHNA and YSLEER. The CDR3 runs to 15 residues. The CDR3 region has the DNA TGCGCCAGCAGCCAAGATGTGGGGGCGGTTGAAAAACTGTTTTTT. Protein: CASSQDVGAVEKLFF.

CDR3 sequence: CAGPGAGNEKLFF. The CDR3 DNA reads TGTGCCGGCCCCGGGGCAGGGAATGAAAAACTGTTTTTT. The chain employs TRBV30 and TRBJ1-4; D is perhaps TRBD1 (5 bases). Trimming cost V 8 bases and J 5 bases, with 15 bases left between them. CDR1 GTSNPN and CDR2 SVGIG come from the germline V gene (reference sequence). The CDR3 sequence is 13 residues long.

The table lists this clone with a few counts. In nucleotides, the CDR3 is TGTGCCAGCAGACGGACAGGGGAGGAGTATGGCTACACCTTC. Its protein product is CASRRTGEEYGYTF. This chain links TRBV6-5 with TRBJ1-2, with 9 positions matching TRBD1. This CDR3 contains 14 residues. The germline V gene encodes CDR1 MNHEY and CDR2 SVGAGI. J lost 5 bases, V lost 6 bases, and 7 bases had no gene match.

This clone was seen a handful of times. The genes are TRBV6-5 and TRBJ1-5, with D possibly being TRBD1 (6 bases). CDR3 length: 15 residues. V was clipped by 5 bases and J by 4 bases, with 15 bases between them. Germline V gene lookup returns CDR1 MNHEY and CDR2 SVGAGI. The CDR3 protein is CASSMNRVGNQPQHF. The CDR3 DNA reads as TGTGCCAGCAGTATGAACAGGGTCGGGAATCAGCCCCAGCATTTT.

The sample holds a few counts of this clone. The chain uses TRBV18 and TRBJ1-1; D gene unclear. The CDR3 extends over 11 amino acids. Germline CDR1 reads KGHSH; CDR2 reads LQKENI. V lost 2 bases, J lost 6 bases, and 4 bases lay in between. CDR3 in DNA: TGTGCCAGCTCACCATACCCTGAAGCTTTCTTT. It translates to CASSPYPEAFF.

The V call is TRBV15, the J call TRBJ1-1; D is perhaps TRBD1 (5 bases). There are 13 residues in the CDR3. Germline V gene sequence: CDR1 LNHNV, CDR2 YYDKDF (reference sequence). V lost 5 bases, J lost 4 bases, and 11 bases lay in between. This chain's CDR3 is CATSLLQATEAFF. In DNA form, the CDR3 reads TGTGCCACCAGCCTATTACAGGCCACTGAAGCTTTCTTT.

The rearrangement links TRBV4-1 to TRBJ1-4, with 8 bases lining up with TRBD1. The CDR3 extends over 15 amino acids. Germline loops: CDR1 MGHRA, CDR2 YSYEKL. Germline trimming cut 0 bases from V and 10 bases from J; bases unmatched to any gene: 7. CDR3 sequence (DNA): TGCGCCAGCAGCCAAGATATACAGGGGGTTGGAAAACTGTTTTTT. Amino acids: CASSQDIQGVGKLFF.

This clone occurred a few times. The chain uses TRBV7-2 and TRBJ2-5; possibly TRBD1 or TRBD2 for D (7 bases each). The CDR3 is made up of 15 amino acids. Deletions cut 3 bases from V and 5 bases from J, with 16 bases between. The germline V gene encodes CDR1 SGHTA and CDR2 FQGNSA. The CDR3 is CASSFQGGRRETQYF. The CDR3 DNA reads as TGTGCCAGCAGCTTTCAGGGGGGGAGGCGGGAGACCCAGTACTTC.

Worth noting for this clone: This specimen includes other DNA sequences encoding the same CDR3. This chain joins TRBV6-5 and TRBJ1-4, with 9 bases identical to TRBD1. The CDR3 runs 13 residues. The V gene end was trimmed by 7 bases and the J gene end by 8 bases; junction bases not matched to a gene: 5. Looked up from germline, CDR1 is MNHEY and CDR2 is SVGAGI. The CDR3 spells CASTPGQGEKLFF. In DNA, the CDR3 is TGTGCCAGCACTCCGGGACAGGGAGAAAAACTGTTTTTT.

This clone was seen only a few times. The chain uses TRBV5-1 and TRBJ2-1; possible D gene TRBD1, 6 bases. Germline values: CDR1 SGHRS, CDR2 YFSETQ. V lost 4 bases and J lost 9, with 14 bases in between. The CDR3 has 13 amino acids. CDR3 region: CASSDTGSIEQFF. The CDR3 bases are TGCGCCAGCAGCGACACAGGGAGCATTGAGCAGTTCTTC. The full variable domain, its missing parts supplied by reference TRBV5-1 and TRBJ2-1, is KAGVTQTPRYLIKTRGQQVTLSCSPISGHRSVSWYQQTPGQGLQFLFEYFSETQRNKGNFPGRFSGRQFSNSRSEMNVSTLELGDSALYLCASSDTGSIEQFFGPGTRLTVL.

The chain combines TRBV25-1 with TRBJ1-2, with D unresolved. This CDR3 has 15 amino acids. V dropped 3 bases and J dropped 1 base, with 12 bases sitting between them. CDR1 MGHDK and CDR2 SYGVNS come from the germline V gene. The chain's CDR3 is CASSDDTLYNYGYTF. In nucleotides, the CDR3 is TGTGCCAGCAGTGACGACACCCTCTATAACTATGGCTACACCTTC.

V is TRBV10-3 and J is TRBJ2-7; TRBD1 matches at 9 bases. This CDR3 region has 13 residues. From germline, CDR1 is ENHRY and CDR2 SYGVKD. V lost 11 bases to trimming and J lost 2 bases; unmatched junction nucleotides: 7. The CDR3, as DNA: TGTGCCGTTAGGACAGGGGAAACCTACGAGCAGTACTTC. It encodes CAVRTGETYEQYF.

Points on this clone: Other DNA sequences of this sample code for an identical CDR3. The V call is TRBV5-4, the J call TRBJ1-2, with D unclear. Germline CDR1 and CDR2: SGHNT and YYREEE (reference sequence). The CDR3 totals 13 residues. V dropped 0 bases and J dropped 2 bases, with 5 bases sitting between them. Written as DNA, the CDR3 is TGTGCCAGCAGCTTGGTGGACAACTATGGCTACACCTTC. It codes for CASSLVDNYGYTF.